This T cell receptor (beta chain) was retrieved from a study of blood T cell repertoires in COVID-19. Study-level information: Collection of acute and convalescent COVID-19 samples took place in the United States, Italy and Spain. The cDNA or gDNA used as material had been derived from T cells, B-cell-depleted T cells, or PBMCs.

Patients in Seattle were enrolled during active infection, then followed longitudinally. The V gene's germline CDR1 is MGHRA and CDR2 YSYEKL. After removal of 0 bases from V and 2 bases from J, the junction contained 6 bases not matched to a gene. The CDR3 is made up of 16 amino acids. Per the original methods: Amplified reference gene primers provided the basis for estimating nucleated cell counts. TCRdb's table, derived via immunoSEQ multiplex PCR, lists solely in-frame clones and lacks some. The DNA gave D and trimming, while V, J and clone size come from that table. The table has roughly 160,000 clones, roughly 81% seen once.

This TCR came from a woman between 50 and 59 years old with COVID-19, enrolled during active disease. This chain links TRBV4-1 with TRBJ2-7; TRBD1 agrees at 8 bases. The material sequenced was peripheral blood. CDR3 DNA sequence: TGCGCCAGCAGCCAAGATGGCACAGGGGGAGCCTACGAGCAGTACTTC. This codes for CASSQDGTGGAYEQYF.